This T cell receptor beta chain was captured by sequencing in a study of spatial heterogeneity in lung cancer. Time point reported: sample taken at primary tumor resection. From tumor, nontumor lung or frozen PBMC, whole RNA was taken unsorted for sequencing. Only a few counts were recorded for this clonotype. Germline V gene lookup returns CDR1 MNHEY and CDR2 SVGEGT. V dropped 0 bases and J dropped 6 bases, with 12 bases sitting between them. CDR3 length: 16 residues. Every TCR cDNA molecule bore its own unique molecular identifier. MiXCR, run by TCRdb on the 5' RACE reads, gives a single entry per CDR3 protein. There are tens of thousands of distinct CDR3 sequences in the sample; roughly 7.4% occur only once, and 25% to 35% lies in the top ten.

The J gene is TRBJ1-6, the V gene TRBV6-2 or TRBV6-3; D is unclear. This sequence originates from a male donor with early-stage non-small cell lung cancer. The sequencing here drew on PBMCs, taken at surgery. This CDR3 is CASSYSKARFNSPLHF. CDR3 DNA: TGTGCCAGCAGTTACTCGAAAGCGCGGTTTAATTCACCCCTCCACTTT.